These 10 T cell receptor beta chains came from one sample sequenced in a study of blood T cell repertoires in COVID-19. Sequencing used immunoSEQ multiplex PCR; TCRdb keeps in-frame clones, though not all of them. The table has approximately 150,000 clones, roughly 84% seen once. Sequencing was done on a sample of peripheral blood. Receptor source: a man aged 60-69 years with acute or convalescent COVID-19.

The chain carries TRBV5-1 and TRBJ2-3; a weak D match, TRBD1 (6 bases). The V end lost 1 base, the J end lost 6 bases, and 15 bases lay between the germline ends. Germline V gene data show CDR1 as SGHRS and CDR2 as YFSETQ. The CDR3 is made up of 15 amino acids. The CDR3 loop reads CASSLSPGTRDTQYF. The CDR3, as DNA: TGCGCCAGCAGCTTGTCCCCCGGGACACGCGATACGCAGTATTTT.

This chain joins TRBV6-5 and TRBJ2-7; a weak D match, TRBD2 (5 bases). The CDR3 spans 11 residues. Germline-derived CDR1 and CDR2 are MNHEY and SVGAGI. Trimming stripped 7 bases from V and 3 bases from J, with 7 bases between. CDR3 region: CASTAGYEQYF. In DNA, the CDR3 is TGTGCCAGCACTGCGGGCTACGAGCAGTACTTC.

The chain employs TRBV5-1 and TRBJ2-2; D remains unclear. The germline V gene has CDR1 SGHRS and CDR2 YFSETQ. The CDR3 extends over 14 amino acids. V shed 0 bases and J shed 0 bases, with 3 bases lying between them. CDR3 DNA: TGCGCCAGCAGCTTGGACACGAACACCGGGGAGCTGTTTTTT. This encodes CASSLDTNTGELFF.

V and J are TRBV7-9 and TRBJ1-1; D unresolved. Germline-derived CDR1 and CDR2 are SEHNR and FQNEAQ (reference sequence). The CDR3 length is 12 residues. The germline V and J ends were trimmed by 3 bases and 7 bases, with 9 bases remaining between them. CDR3 loop: CASSFLSGEAFF. As DNA, the CDR3 is TGTGCCAGCAGCTTTTTATCGGGTGAAGCTTTCTTT.

The CDR3 region has the DNA TGTGCCAGCAGCTCCCTAGGTAGGGGAAGGGAGCAGTACTTC. Protein: CASSSLGRGREQYF. The chain couples TRBV5-4 to TRBJ2-7, with a possible D match to TRBD1 (5 bases). This CDR3 contains 14 residues. Per the germline V gene, CDR1 is SGHNT and CDR2 is YYREEE (reference sequence). V was trimmed by 3 bases and J by 7 bases, leaving 17 bases between them.

The chain couples TRBV19 to TRBJ2-1, with 9 bases identical to TRBD1. V trimming: 9 bases; J trimming: 5 bases; junction bases outside the gene matches: 14. Germline CDR1 reads LNHDA; CDR2 reads SQIVND (reference sequence). CDR3 length: 16 residues. CDR3 DNA: TGTGCCAGCCAGCCCCCTACGGGACAGGGCCACAATGAGCAGTTCTTC. Protein: CASQPPTGQGHNEQFF.

The chain carries TRBV7-8 and TRBJ1-2, with 8 bases lining up with TRBD1. CDR1 and CDR2 from the germline V gene are SGHVS and FQNEAQ. The CDR3 contains 16 residues. Germline trimming cut 5 bases from V and 8 bases from J; bases unmatched to any gene: 16. The CDR3 protein is CASSPLSGQGAWGYTF. CDR3 sequence (DNA): TGTGCCAGCAGCCCCCTCAGCGGGCAGGGGGCCTGGGGCTACACCTTC.

This clone was counted a single time. The chain employs TRBV5-1 and TRBJ2-2, with 9 bases fitting TRBD1. CDR1 is SGHRS and CDR2 is YFSETQ in the germline V gene. The CDR3 spans 15 residues. V lost 4 bases and J lost 6; bases outside the gene matches: 7. The CDR3: CASSGRTGVAGELFF. The CDR3 DNA is TGCGCCAGCAGCGGGCGGACAGGGGTGGCCGGGGAGCTGTTTTTT.

This clone has a handful of counts. The chain uses TRBV5-5 and TRBJ2-7, with no clear D. CDR1 and CDR2 (germline): SGHKS, YYEKEE (reference sequence). Trimming removed 1 base from V and 3 bases from J, with 11 bases in between. CDR3 length: 14 amino acids. For the CDR3, the DNA is TGTGCCAGCAGCTTGCGCGGCAATAGCTACGAGCAGTACTTC. It is translated as CASSLRGNSYEQYF. Based on the CDR3 plus reference TRBV5-5 and TRBJ2-7, the full variable domain is DAGVTQSPTHLIKTRGQQVTLRCSPISGHKSVSWYQQVLGQGPQFIFQYYEKEERGRGNFPDRFSARQFPNYSSELNVNALLLGDSALYLCASSLRGNSYEQYFGPGTRLTVT.

This chain connects TRBV6-6 to TRBJ1-6; D ambiguous. Germline values: CDR1 MNHNY, CDR2 SVGAGI (reference sequence). Trimming stripped 9 bases from V and 3 bases from J, with 9 bases between. This CDR3 has 13 amino acids. This CDR3 is CASWSFYNSPLHF. The CDR3 DNA reads as TGTGCCAGTTGGAGTTTCTATAATTCACCCCTCCACTTT.